The 6 T cell receptor beta chains listed next were all sequenced from one sample in a study of blood T cell repertoires in COVID-19. Data came from immunoSEQ multiplex PCR; TCRdb stores just in-frame clones and leaves some out. The sample contains some 380,000 clones, roughly 89% of which appear only once. Specimen: peripheral blood. These receptors originate from a man between 18 and 35 years old with active or convalescent COVID-19.

The chain has TRBV15 and TRBJ2-3, with D possibly TRBD1 on 6 matching bases. CDR1 LNHNV and CDR2 YYDKDF come from the germline V gene (reference sequence). The CDR3 has 17 amino acids. V lost 1 base, J lost 0 bases, and 14 bases lay in between. The CDR3 is CATSRAHGQTSTDTQYF. The CDR3 DNA reads as TGTGCCACCAGCAGAGCCCACGGACAGACTAGCACAGATACGCAGTATTTT.

In this sample, this clone turned up many times. The chain employs TRBV2 and TRBJ2-7; TRBD1 agrees at 11 bases. CDR1 is SNHLY, CDR2 FYNNEI, per germline. CDR3 length: 14 amino acids. The V gene end was trimmed by 8 bases and the J gene end by 6 bases; junction bases not matched to a gene: 9. In DNA, the CDR3 is TGTGCCAGCGAACCGGGACAGGGGGTGTTCGAGCAGTACTTC. Protein: CASEPGQGVFEQYF.

The V call is TRBV7-3, the J call TRBJ2-2; D ambiguous. CDR1 SGHTA and CDR2 FQGTGA come from the germline V gene. V was clipped by 1 base and J by 4 bases, with 4 bases between them. The CDR3 totals 13 residues. CDR3 region: CASSLKLTGELFF. CDR3 bases: TGTGCCAGCAGCTTAAAGCTCACCGGGGAGCTGTTTTTT.

Here the CDR3 DNA reads TGTGCCACCAGCAGGAGACAGGGGGCGAACACTGAAGCTTTCTTT. Amino acids: CATSRRQGANTEAFF. The rearrangement uses TRBV15 and TRBJ1-1; TRBD1 matches 10 bases. Germline-derived CDR1 and CDR2 are LNHNV and YYDKDF (reference sequence). This CDR3 is 15 amino acids long. The J segment lost 1 base and the V segment lost 3 bases, leaving 2 bases of the junction unmatched. Looking up the rest from reference TRBV15 and TRBJ1-1 gives the full variable domain: DAMVIQNPRYQVTQFGKPVTLSCSQTLNHNVMYWYQQKSSQAPKLLFHYYDKDFNNEADTPDNFQSRRPNTSFCFLDIRSPGLGDTAMYLCATSRRQGANTEAFFGQGTRLTVV.

V usage is TRBV4-1 and J usage is TRBJ1-1; D not resolved. Germline V gene data show CDR1 as MGHRA and CDR2 as YSYEKL. V was trimmed by 3 bases and J by 2 bases, leaving 7 bases between them. The CDR3 covers 13 residues. CDR3 amino acids: CASSHYVNTEAFF. The CDR3 region has the DNA TGCGCCAGCAGCCATTATGTCAACACTGAAGCTTTCTTT.

The chain couples TRBV24-1 to TRBJ2-1, with D possibly matching TRBD2 (5 bases). V was cut by 2 bases and J by 4 bases, with 11 bases left in between. Germline CDR1 is KGHDR and CDR2 is SFDVKD. The CDR3 spans 15 residues. In nucleotides, the CDR3 is TGTGCCACCAGTGATTCAGTCGGAGGATACAATGAGCAGTTCTTC. Its translation is CATSDSVGGYNEQFF.